This TCR beta chain was obtained from a study of CD8+ T cells in alopecia areata (dated by TCRdb to the late 2010s). Background for the entire study: Treated patients were enrolled in an open-label pilot trial of oral tofacitinib, 5 to 10 mg twice daily, for moderate-to-severe alopecia areata. Patients received tofacitinib for 6 to 18 months and were then followed off drug for 6 months to check for delayed response and recurrence. The SALT score, which quantifies the percentage of affected scalp surface area, was used to measure disease severity in treated patients. The study used high-throughput TCRbeta sequencing to examine T cell clonal expansion in alopecia areata, in both the C3H/HeJ mouse model and human patients. In humans, TCRbeta sequencing was performed on scalp tissue and on sorted CD4+ and CD8+ peripheral blood T cells from healthy controls and from patients with patchy or totalis/universalis alopecia areata. Patients on tofacitinib were biopsied at baseline and after 4 and 24 weeks of treatment, and several of the patients also had a later scalp biopsy. Scalp clonality was compared across normal scalp (n=4), patchy alopecia areata scalp (n=8), and alopecia totalis/universalis scalp (n=8). RNA came from the PAXgene miRNA kit for fixed scalp, the miRNeasy kit for PBMCs, and the RNeasy kit for mouse skin. immunoSEQ multiplex PCR using 35 Vbeta forward primers and 13 Jbeta reverse primers was used to amplify TCRbeta CDR3 regions.

The full study reports these points: During tofacitinib treatment, many expanded lesional clones remained in scalp and blood, and this persistence may partly explain relapse after treatment is stopped. Because the treated cohort was small and included a single nonresponder, larger studies are needed to assess links between baseline CD8+ expansion and response. Scalp clonality and the number of expanded CD8+ clones among the top 100 scalp clones were significantly decreased by tofacitinib. Higher clonality and more expanded CD8+ clones were observed in lesional scalp than in normal scalp, particularly in alopecia totalis/universalis, a finding suggestive of antigenic drive. Resident alphabeta T cells in normal human skin are also sequenced, complicating scalp TCR repertoire analysis, unlike mouse skin dominated by gammadelta T cells. Shared TCR sequences between patients were less evident than in mice, which may be partly attributable to HLA diversity in the patient population.

What this sample's time point label stands for: around 4 weeks on oral tofacitinib. In light of the paper, this sample's treatment or condition label describes: oral pan-JAK inhibitor, 5-10 mg twice daily. From alopecia areata patients, peripheral blood was collected along with lesional scalp punch biopsies. PBMCs were isolated by density centrifugation and stained for CD3, CD4 and CD8, after which CD4+ and CD8+ T cells were sorted on a FACSAria. Library preparation employed the immunoSEQ multiplex PCR assay. To provide template for TCR sequencing, every sample had RNA extracted and reverse transcribed into cDNA. SuperScript III was used to make first-strand cDNA, primed with a 2:1 mix of oligo-dT and random hexamers. A synthetic immune receptor repertoire was used to measure amplification bias, and any remaining bias was corrected computationally. In the original analysis: Raw reads were preprocessed to remove errors, and CDR3 was defined by IMGT conventions from the conserved cysteine to phenylalanine. Clonality was computed by normalizing Shannon entropy by log2 of the number of productive unique TCRs and subtracting the result from 1. CD4 or CD8 identity of scalp clones was inferred by cross-referencing scalp TCRbeta sequences with sorted blood CD4 and CD8 repertoires. Entries here come from immuneACCESS through TCRdb and include only in-frame sequences with V and J called. Some clones fail to appear in such tables; in the studies checked, an unresolved V gene covers under half of the shortfall, and the cause of the remainder is unknown. That table gives V, J and clone size, and the DNA gave D and trimming. This sample lists under 200,000 clones; about two thirds were detected once. The biggest ten clones account for 0.7% to 1% of the sample.

To note about this clone: Its target antigen remains unknown. Base-call qualities are not available, and no considerably larger clone is one nucleotide away.

According to the germline V gene (reference sequence), CDR1 reads SGHNT and CDR2 reads YYREEE. The CDR3 runs 13 residues from the cysteine to the phenylalanine. Of all the DNA, just the CDR3 is kept, 39 bases in frame from base 1. Cut back by 1 base and 7 bases, the V and J ends lie 11 bases apart. The source material was CD4+ T cells sorted from blood, sampled at week 4, from a patient treated with tofacitinib. The chain links TRBV5-4 with TRBJ1-2, with the D gene uncertain. This clonotype was sampled from a human donor with alopecia areata. The sequenced DNA is TGTGCCAGCAGCTTGCCGTTTTCGGGTGGCTACACCTTC. Its protein product is CASSLPFSGGYTF.